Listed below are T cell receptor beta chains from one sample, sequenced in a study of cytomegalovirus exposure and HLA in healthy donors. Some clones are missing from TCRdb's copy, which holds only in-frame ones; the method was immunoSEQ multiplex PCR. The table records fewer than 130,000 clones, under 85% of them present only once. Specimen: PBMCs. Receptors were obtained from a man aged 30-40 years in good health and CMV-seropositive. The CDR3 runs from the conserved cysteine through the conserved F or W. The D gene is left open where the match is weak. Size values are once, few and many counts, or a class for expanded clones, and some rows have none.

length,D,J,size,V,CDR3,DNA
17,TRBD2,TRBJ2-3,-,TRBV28,CASRAGGGGGSTDTQYF,TGTGCCAGCAGGGCCGGGGGCGGCGGGGGGTCCACAGATACGCAGTATTTT
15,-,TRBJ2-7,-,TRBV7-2,CASSLMGRGAYEQYF,TGTGCCAGCAGCTTAATGGGACGGGGGGCATACGAGCAGTACTTC
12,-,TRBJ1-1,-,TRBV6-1,CASSELATEAFF,TGTGCCAGCAGTGAATTAGCCACTGAAGCTTTCTTT
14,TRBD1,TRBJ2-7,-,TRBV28,CASQTVDRVNEQYF,TGTGCCAGCCAAACAGTGGACAGGGTCAACGAGCAGTACTTC
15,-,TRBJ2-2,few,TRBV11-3,CASSFWGRSTGELFF,TGTGCCAGCAGCTTCTGGGGGCGATCCACCGGGGAGCTGTTTTTT
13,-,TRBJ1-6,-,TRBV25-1,CASSDGQGPPLHF,TGTGCCAGCAGTGATGGTCAGGGTCCACCCCTCCACTTT
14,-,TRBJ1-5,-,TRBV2,CASSRRGSVQPQHF,TGTGCCAGCAGTCGCAGGGGTTCGGTTCAGCCCCAGCATTTT
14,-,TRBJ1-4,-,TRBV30,CAWSVGGGQEKLFF,TGTGCCTGGAGTGTTGGGGGAGGGCAGGAAAAACTGTTTTTT
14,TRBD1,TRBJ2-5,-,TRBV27,CASSWTGSHETQYF,TGTGCCAGCAGTTGGACAGGTTCACATGAGACCCAGTACTTC
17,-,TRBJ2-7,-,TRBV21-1,CASSKALRDREAYEQYF,TGTGCCAGCAGCAAAGCCCTCCGGGACAGGGAAGCCTACGAGCAGTACTTC
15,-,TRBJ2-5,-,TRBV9,CASSVMTGAQETQYF,TGTGCCAGCAGCGTAATGACCGGAGCCCAAGAGACCCAGTACTTC
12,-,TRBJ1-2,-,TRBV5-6,CASSLTGSGYTF,TGTGCCAGCAGCCTAACAGGGTCTGGCTACACCTTC
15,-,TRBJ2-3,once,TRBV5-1,CASSPTGLHTDTQYF,TGCGCCAGCAGCCCGACGGGTCTGCACACAGATACGCAGTATTTT
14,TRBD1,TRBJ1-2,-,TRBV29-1,CSVEIRDRETGYTF,TGCAGCGTTGAGATTAGGGACAGGGAAACGGGCTACACCTTC
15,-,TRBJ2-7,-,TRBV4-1,CASSQLRGTSYEQYF,TGCGCCAGCAGCCAACTCCGGGGTACCTCCTACGAGCAGTACTTC
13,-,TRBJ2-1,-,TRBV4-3,CASSQEKLDEQFF,TGCGCCAGCAGCCAAGAAAAACTAGATGAGCAGTTCTTC
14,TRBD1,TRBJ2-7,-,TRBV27,CASSRQGASGEQYF,TGTGCCAGCAGTCGACAGGGGGCGTCTGGGGAGCAGTACTTC